Following are 25 T cell receptor beta chains from one sample sequenced in a study of blood T cells in healthy people across ages. For the second PCR, which ran for roughly 6 to 11 cycles, a sample-barcoded 5' primer and a J-beta primer mix were used. TCRdb redid the calling of the 5' RACE reads with MiXCR, one entry per CDR3 protein. This table holds about 1.8 million distinct CDR3 sequences, around 50% found once. The sample comprised blood. All receptors derive from a woman between 35 and 50 years old in good health.

V and J are TRBV11-2 and TRBJ2-4, with D perhaps TRBD2 (6 bases). The DNA end is a closer match to TRBJ2-7, so the J assignment may be wrong. Germline values: CDR1 SGHAT, CDR2 FQNNGV. CDR3 length equals 11 residues. CDR3 nucleotides: TGTGCCAGCAGAGTGGAGGGCGAGCAGTACTTC. Protein product: CASRVEGEQYF.

This chain links TRBV5-4 with TRBJ1-2, with 7 bases fitting TRBD1. The CDR3 consists of 15 residues. The junction had 10 bases not matched to a gene; V was cut back by 4 bases and J by 4 bases. Germline CDR1 and CDR2: SGHNT and YYREEE (reference sequence). The CDR3 loop is CASSGVRQGVYGYTF. In nucleotides, the CDR3 is TGTGCCAGCAGCGGGGTCCGGCAGGGGGTCTATGGCTACACCTTC.

The chain links TRBV20-1 to TRBJ2-1; the match to TRBD1 covers 8 bases. The CDR3 is made up of 15 amino acids. CDR1 and CDR2 (germline): DFQATT, SNEGSKA (reference sequence). V dropped 2 bases and J dropped 9; count of bases not matched to a gene: 12. Here the CDR3 reads CSARRTGTFNGEQFF. The CDR3, as DNA: TGCAGTGCTAGAAGGACAGGGACCTTTAACGGTGAGCAGTTCTTC.

This clonotype was observed a handful of times. This chain uses TRBV20-1 with TRBJ2-5, with D hard to call. Germline loops: CDR1 DFQATT, CDR2 SNEGSKA (reference sequence). Trimming pared 3 bases from V and 2 bases from J, leaving 13 bases between. The CDR3 contains 14 residues. The CDR3 nucleotides are TGCAGTGCTAGGATAGTAGGAGAGCAAGAGACCCAGTACTTC. It encodes CSARIVGEQETQYF.

This CDR3 reads CASSVIVETQYF. For the CDR3, the DNA is TGTGCCAGCAGCGTTATCGTGGAGACCCAGTACTTC. The genes are TRBV25-1 and TRBJ2-5; D uncertain. The CDR3 totals 12 residues. Per the germline V gene, CDR1 is MGHDK and CDR2 is SYGVNS. V was trimmed by 6 bases and J by 5 bases, leaving 10 bases between them. Together with reference TRBV25-1 and TRBJ2-5, the CDR3 gives the full variable domain: EADIYQTPRYLVIGTGKKITLECSQTMGHDKMYWYQQDPGMELHLIHYSYGVNSTEKGDLSSESTVSRIRTEHFPLTLESARPSHTSQYLCASSVIVETQYFGPGTRLLVL.

The chain couples TRBV6-1 to TRBJ1-2; perhaps TRBD1 as D (5 bases). V shed 4 bases and J shed 1 base, with 10 bases lying between them. CDR3 length: 14 residues. Germline CDR1 and CDR2: MNHNS and SASEGT. The CDR3 is CASSAWDGNYGYTF. The CDR3 DNA is TGTGCCAGCAGTGCGTGGGACGGTAACTATGGCTACACCTTC.

This clonotype appeared many times. The rearrangement joins TRBV20-1 to TRBJ2-5; 10 bases align to TRBD2. The germline V gene encodes CDR1 DFQATT and CDR2 SNEGSKA (reference sequence). There are 15 residues in the CDR3. Germline trimming cut 6 bases from V and 4 bases from J; bases unmatched to any gene: 11. CDR3 sequence (DNA): TGCAGTGCGCGGCAGCAGCGGGGGGGCATAGAGACCCAGTACTTC. Its translation: CSARQQRGGIETQYF.

This clonotype was seen only a few times. The DNA for the CDR3 is TGTGCCAGCCAGGCGGGCCGGCGCCGACCTCCAACGGATACGCAGTATTTT. Protein sequence: CASQAGRRRPPTDTQYF. The chain is built from TRBV5-6 and TRBJ2-3; the D gene is possibly TRBD2 (5 bases). Trimming pared 7 bases from V and 6 bases from J, leaving 27 bases between. This CDR3 region has 17 residues. CDR1 and CDR2 from the germline V gene are SGHDT and YYEEEE.

With regard to this clonotype: Germline is not matched at one junction end, which may reflect a read error. The genes are TRBV14 and TRBJ1-2; tentative D call: TRBD1 (6 bases). Germline CDR1 SGHDN, CDR2 FVKESK. The CDR3 is 13 residues long. The chain's CDR3 is CAGSSQGIYGYTF. The CDR3 DNA reads as TGTGCCGGCAGCTCACAGGGAATCTATGGCTACACCTTC. The full variable domain, in which reference TRBV14 and TRBJ1-2 provide the parts outside the CDR3, is EAGVTQFPSHSVIEKGQTVTLRCDPISGHDNLYWYRRVMGKEIKFLLHFVKESKQDESGMPNNRFLAERTGGTYSTLKVQPAELEDSGVYFCAGSSQGIYGYTFGSGTRLTVV.

The chain recombines TRBV24-1 with TRBJ2-3; 10 nucleotides match TRBD1. This CDR3 spans 16 amino acids. Germline CDR1 and CDR2: KGHDR and SFDVKD. V was pared by 2 bases and J by 3 bases, with 4 bases of the junction left unmatched. The CDR3 DNA sequence: TGTGCCACCAGTGATTCGGGACAGGGGAAGACAGATACGCAGTATTTT. As protein: CATSDSGQGKTDTQYF.

This clonotype was picked up a small number of times. This chain uses TRBV6-2 or TRBV6-3 with TRBJ1-2, with TRBD1 matching 8 bases. Germline CDR1 is MNHEY and CDR2 is SVGEGT. The CDR3 extends over 16 amino acids. J was trimmed by 3 bases and V by 0 bases; bases with no gene match: 6. This CDR3 is CASSYSGQGNDYGYTF. CDR3 DNA sequence: TGTGCCAGCAGTTACTCCGGACAGGGTAATGACTATGGCTACACCTTC.

The chain carries TRBV7-6 and TRBJ1-1; the match to TRBD1 covers 8 bases. This CDR3 is built from 14 residues. Trimming removed 1 base from V and 6 bases from J; junction bases left unmatched: 4. CDR1 is SGHVS, CDR2 FNYEAQ, per germline. The DNA of the CDR3 is TGTGCCAGCAGCTTAGGAACAGGGGGACCTGAAGCTTTCTTT. Translated: CASSLGTGGPEAFF.

The gene calls are TRBV2 and TRBJ2-5, with D possibly being TRBD1 (5 bases). Germline lookup yields CDR1 SNHLY and CDR2 FYNNEI. Trimming removed 7 bases at V and 2 bases at J, with 11 bases between. The CDR3 covers 13 residues. CDR3 protein: CASTINRQETQYF. Here the CDR3 DNA reads TGTGCCAGCACGATCAACAGGCAAGAGACCCAGTACTTC.

This clonotype turned up a few times. The chain employs TRBV7-9 and TRBJ2-3; 7 positions match TRBD1. The length of the CDR3 is 13 residues. Germline loops: CDR1 SEHNR, CDR2 FQNEAQ (reference sequence). V was pared by 5 bases and J by 6 bases, with 5 bases of the junction left unmatched. CDR3 bases: TGTGCCAGCAGCCCCCAGGGGGACGATACGCAGTATTTT. Protein sequence: CASSPQGDDTQYF.

This clonotype has a handful of counts. This chain joins TRBV4-3 and TRBJ2-5; a possible D gene is TRBD2 (6 bases). This CDR3 comprises 15 residues. The germline V and J ends were trimmed by 4 bases and 5 bases, with 17 bases remaining between them. Germline V gene data show CDR1 as LGHNA and CDR2 as YSLEER. The CDR3 protein is CASSRESGLTETQYF. The DNA of the CDR3 is TGCGCCAGCAGCCGGGAGAGCGGACTAACGGAGACCCAGTACTTC.

In its sample, this clonotype was seen a few times. The chain uses TRBV25-1 and TRBJ1-6, with a weak D call TRBD1 (5 bases). CDR3 length: 14 amino acids. CDR1 MGHDK and CDR2 SYGVNS come from the germline V gene. The germline V and J ends were trimmed by 1 base and 12 bases, with 13 bases remaining between them. The CDR3 sequence is CASSESWGQKPLHF. CDR3 bases: TGTGCCAGCAGTGAATCTTGGGGCCAAAAACCCCTCCACTTT.

The rearrangement joins TRBV9 to TRBJ2-1; 7 positions agree with TRBD1. V lost 3 bases, J lost 1 base, and 7 bases stayed unmatched. From germline, CDR1 is SGDLS and CDR2 YYNGEE. The CDR3 is 16 residues long. CDR3 sequence reads: CASSGTGEGSYNEQFF. The CDR3 bases are TGTGCCAGCAGCGGTACAGGGGAAGGGTCCTACAATGAGCAGTTCTTC.

V gene TRBV4-3 combines with J gene TRBJ2-7; 8 bases align to TRBD1. The V gene's germline CDR1 is LGHNA and CDR2 YSLEER. The CDR3 contains 14 residues. With 0 bases clipped from V and 7 bases from J, the junction kept 5 bases outside the gene matches. DNA of the CDR3: TGCGCCAGCAGCCAAGACAGGGGGCTTTGGGAGCAGTACTTC. Amino acid sequence: CASSQDRGLWEQYF.

This clonotype came up many times. The V and J genes are TRBV29-1 and TRBJ2-5; no clear D gene. The germline V gene has CDR1 SQVTM and CDR2 ANQGSEA. This CDR3 has 11 amino acids. V gave up 7 bases and J gave up 5 bases, with 11 bases separating them. The DNA of the CDR3 is TGCAGCGCATCGAGGCGGGAGACCCAGTACTTC. Translated: CSASRRETQYF.

Only a few counts were recorded for this clonotype. The J gene is TRBJ2-7, the V gene TRBV28; D tentatively fits TRBD1 or TRBD2 (6 bases each). V was cut by 3 bases and J by 4 bases, with 13 bases left in between. The CDR3 loop spans 14 amino acids. Germline V CDR1 and CDR2: MDHEN, SYDVKM. The CDR3 nucleotides read TGTGCCAGCAGTTTTTCACAGGGAGGTTACGAGCAGTACTTC. Translated, it gives CASSFSQGGYEQYF. Full variable domain (outside the CDR3, taken from reference TRBV28 and TRBJ2-7): DVKVTQSSRYLVKRTGEKVFLECVQDMDHENMFWYRQDPGLGLRLIYFSYDVKMKEKGDIPEGYSVSREKKERFSLILESASTNQTSMYLCASSFSQGGYEQYFGPGTRLTVT.

The CDR3 DNA is TGTGCCACCACCCGGGACAGGGGGAATGAGCAGTTCTTC. Residues: CATTRDRGNEQFF. This rearrangement joins TRBV15 to TRBJ2-1; 11 nucleotides align to TRBD1. Losses at the gene ends were 7 bases for V and 7 bases for J; bases not matched to a gene: 3. Germline CDR1 reads LNHNV; CDR2 reads YYDKDF (reference sequence). The CDR3 covers 13 residues. Full variable domain (rest looked up from reference TRBV15 and TRBJ2-1): DAMVIQNPRYQVTQFGKPVTLSCSQTLNHNVMYWYQQKSSQAPKLLFHYYDKDFNNEADTPDNFQSRRPNTSFCFLDIRSPGLGDTAMYLCATTRDRGNEQFFGPGTRLTVL.

V is TRBV7-2 and J is TRBJ2-1, with D possibly being TRBD2 (7 bases). V was shortened by 5 bases and J by 4 bases, with 15 bases between the two germline ends. The CDR3 length is 15 residues. CDR1 SGHTA and CDR2 FQGNSA come from the germline V gene. CDR3: CASSRVGGEYNEQFF. The CDR3, as DNA: TGTGCCAGCAGCAGGGTAGGGGGGGAATACAATGAGCAGTTCTTC.

This clonotype came up many times. The gene calls are TRBV6-4 and TRBJ2-3; 8 positions match TRBD1. In germline, CDR1 is MRHNA, CDR2 SNTAGT. The CDR3 is 14 residues long. The trim removed 5 bases at V and 3 bases at J, leaving 4 bases unmatched. The CDR3 is CASSPTGGTDTQYF. The CDR3 bases are TGTGCCAGCAGTCCTACAGGGGGAACAGATACGCAGTATTTT.

This chain links TRBV4-3 with TRBJ2-3, with D hard to call. In germline, CDR1 is LGHNA, CDR2 YSLEER. V lost 0 bases to trimming and J lost 6 bases, with 7 bases between them. This CDR3 has 13 residues. In DNA, the CDR3 is TGCGCCAGCAGCCAAGAGCGTTGGGATACGCAGTATTTT. This translates into CASSQERWDTQYF.

V usage is TRBV5-1 and J usage is TRBJ2-1, with 10 bases matching TRBD2. This CDR3 has 15 amino acids. Trimming at V came to 4 bases and at J to 7 bases, leaving 8 bases not matched to a gene. Looked up from germline, CDR1 is SGHRS and CDR2 is YFSETQ. CDR3 loop: CASSTLAGAENEQFF. Written as DNA, the CDR3 is TGCGCCAGCAGCACCCTAGCGGGGGCCGAGAATGAGCAGTTCTTC.